This T cell receptor beta chain appears in the sequencing data of a study of cytomegalovirus exposure and HLA in healthy donors. V dropped 6 bases and J dropped 2; count of bases not matched to a gene: 8. The CDR3 contains 16 residues. Germline assignment: CDR1 SGHRS and CDR2 YFSETQ. Vbeta (60) and Jbeta (13) primers were used in the PCR. Data came from immunoSEQ multiplex PCR; TCRdb stores just in-frame clones and leaves some out. Seen here are more than 150,000 clones, 82% observed once, and the top ten hold 1.5% to 1.7%. The chain combines TRBV5-1 with TRBJ2-1; 10 bases fit TRBD2. The receptor comes from a middle-aged man in good health and CMV-seronegative. The sample taken for sequencing was PBMCs. CDR3 DNA sequence: TGCGCCAGCAACCCCTTAGCGGGGGGAACCTACAATGAGCAGTTCTTC. This sequence encodes CASNPLAGGTYNEQFF. Full variable domain (outside the CDR3, taken from reference TRBV5-1 and TRBJ2-1): KAGVTQTPRYLIKTRGQQVTLSCSPISGHRSVSWYQQTPGQGLQFLFEYFSETQRNKGNFPGRFSGRQFSNSRSEMNVSTLELGDSALYLCASNPLAGGTYNEQFFGPGTRLTVL.